The entry that follows covers one T cell receptor (beta chain) sequence. Its antigen remains unidentified. These data come from a study of CD8+ T cells in alopecia areata. Study-wide background: Twice a day, 5 to 10 mg of oral tofacitinib was administered to treated patients. Findings and caveats of the study: With just one nonresponder, it is still uncertain whether baseline CD8+ expansion relates to response.

Reverse transcription of extracted RNA yielded cDNA, which provided the sequencing template. The assay was immunoSEQ multiplex PCR, and TCRdb's table has in-frame clones only and misses some. The sample has about 140,000 clones; roughly nine tenths are singletons. Treatment defined: oral pan-JAK inhibitor, 5-10 mg twice daily. Germline CDR1 and CDR2: SNHLY and FYNNEI. CDR3 length: 10 amino acids. V lost 6 bases and J 15 bases, leaving 12 bases between the germline ends. V gene TRBV2 combines with J gene TRBJ2-1, with D unclear. The source of this sequence is a human donor with alopecia areata. This specimen consisted of CD8+ T cells sorted from blood, obtained at week 4, from a patient treated with tofacitinib. CDR3 nucleotides: TGTGCCAGCAGGGACGTCCGACCGTTCTTC. Protein sequence: CASRDVRPFF.